This record concerns one TCR beta chain sequence. Its antigen remains unidentified. It was with 60 Vbeta and 13 Jbeta primers that the PCR ran. Method: immunoSEQ multiplex PCR; TCRdb's copy keeps in-frame clones and lacks some. In the table there are fewer than 130,000 clones, around 80% of which are singletons. These data belong to a study of cytomegalovirus exposure and HLA in healthy donors. Study-wide context: There were 90 million to 140 million unique TCR beta sequences, drawn from about 180 million T cells, in an earlier analysis. Study-level findings and limits: The authors listed around 150 TCR beta chains as cytomegalovirus-associated. An analysis was carried out at a later point. It showed that HLA-associated TCR beta chains were more clonally expanded than equally common non-associated chains. Beyond CMV serostatus, there was no information to go on about immune exposure.

The CDR3 covers 12 residues. V was pared by 7 bases and J by 6 bases, with 13 bases between. Germline-derived CDR1 and CDR2 are SNHLY and FYNNEI. Sequencing was done on a sample of PBMCs. The chain links TRBV2 to TRBJ2-7; tentatively, D is TRBD1 (6 bases). The sequence derives from a woman aged 55-70 years in good health and CMV-seropositive. DNA of the CDR3: TGTGCCAGCATATCTACAGGGACCGAGCAGTACTTC. Residues: CASISTGTEQYF.